Sequencing of this T cell receptor beta chain was carried out in a study of early T cells in non-severe SARS-CoV-2 infection. About the study: Sequenced bulk RNA came from whole blood that was unsorted, and chains were unpaired. Study findings and constraints: In VDJdb matching, anti-spike CD8 responses were favored while private and CD4 specificities went missing.

Germline CDR1 and CDR2: SGHNT and YYREEE (reference sequence). Between the trimmed V and J ends, which lost 3 bases and 1 base, there was a span of 5 bases. The CDR3 loop spans 12 amino acids. The table lists this clonotype with many counts. What it recognizes is unknown. Attached unique molecular identifiers marked individual cDNA molecules. TCRdb ran MiXCR on the 5' RACE reads and lists one entry per CDR3 protein. The sample carries about 110,000 distinct CDR3 sequences, about 12% recorded once. V and J are TRBV5-4 and TRBJ2-7; TRBD1 or TRBD2 may be the D gene (5 bases each). The receptor comes from an adult who was a healthcare worker with PCR-confirmed SARS-CoV-2 infection or an uninfected control (not recorded which). Material: whole blood. The CDR3 DNA is TGTGCCAGCAGCTGGGGGTCCTACGAGCAGTACTTC. Translating gives CASSWGSYEQYF.